A single sample is the source of the 30 T cell receptor beta chains below, sequenced in a study of shared clonotypes between healthy human individuals. Clones were sequenced by immunoSEQ multiplex PCR, and TCRdb holds only the in-frame ones, with some missing. The table shows some 240,000 clones, with approximately 65% occurring only once. Sequencing was carried out using memory CD4+ T cells sorted from blood. Subset given: CD45RA-negative fraction. The receptors come from a man between 25 and 39 years old in good health.

This clone was counted a few times. The chain combines TRBV27 with TRBJ2-5, with 8 bases fitting TRBD1. Trimming cost V 6 bases and J 5 bases; bases outside gene matches: 11. The germline gives CDR1 MNHEY, CDR2 SMNVEV (reference sequence). The CDR3 extends over 15 amino acids. CDR3 DNA: TGTGCCAGCAGATCCTCGACAGGGGCTTGGGAGACCCAGTACTTC. Its protein product is CASRSSTGAWETQYF.

This sequence joins TRBV5-8 and TRBJ2-3, with D possibly being TRBD1 or TRBD2 (5 bases each). Germline V gene sequence: CDR1 SGHTS, CDR2 YDEGEE. V was cut by 0 bases and J by 4 bases, with 9 bases left in between. This CDR3 has 14 amino acids. CDR3 DNA: TGTGCCAGCAGCTTGGCCGGGACCGCAGATACGCAGTATTTT. This encodes CASSLAGTADTQYF.

This chain connects TRBV5-4 to TRBJ2-3; 7 nucleotides match TRBD2. The CDR3 is 15 amino acids. V lost 3 bases and J lost 4; bases outside the gene matches: 8. The germline V gene has CDR1 SGHNT and CDR2 YYREEE (reference sequence). CDR3 protein: CASSSPGTKADTQYF. CDR3 bases: TGTGCCAGCAGCTCCCCCGGGACTAAGGCAGATACGCAGTATTTT.

This clone has just a few counts. The chain recombines TRBV7-2 with TRBJ1-2; no clear D gene. V lost 1 base and J 6 bases, leaving 9 bases between the germline ends. Germline CDR1 and CDR2: SGHTA and FQGNSA. The CDR3 spans 13 residues. CDR3 protein: CASSLVRGDGYTF. In nucleotides, the CDR3 is TGTGCCAGCAGCTTAGTTCGCGGAGATGGCTACACCTTC.

The rearrangement uses TRBV7-2 and TRBJ2-7; TRBD2 matches 7 bases. CDR3 length equals 14 residues. Germline CDR1 reads SGHTA; CDR2 reads FQGNSA. V lost 2 bases, J lost 3 bases, and 4 bases stayed unmatched. The CDR3 reads CASSLTGRNYEQYF. Here the CDR3 DNA reads TGTGCCAGCAGCTTAACCGGGAGGAACTACGAGCAGTACTTC.

This sequence joins TRBV9 and TRBJ2-7; tentatively, D is TRBD2 (5 bases). Looked up from germline, CDR1 is SGDLS and CDR2 is YYNGEE. The CDR3 covers 17 residues. With 0 bases removed from V and 0 bases from J, the gap between germline ends came to 16 bases. CDR3 nucleotide sequence: TGTGCCAGCAGCGTAGCTACGGGCCGGAGCGGCTCCTACGAGCAGTACTTC. It is translated as CASSVATGRSGSYEQYF.

This clone occurred a few times. V usage is TRBV27 and J usage is TRBJ2-5; D call uncertain. V lost 5 bases to trimming and J lost 5 bases, with 15 bases between them. CDR3 size: 14 residues. The V gene's germline CDR1 is MNHEY and CDR2 SMNVEV (reference sequence). The CDR3 sequence is CASSNYPSSETQYF. The CDR3 DNA follows: TGTGCCAGCAGTAATTACCCTTCTTCGGAGACCCAGTACTTC.

This chain uses TRBV6-5 with TRBJ2-7; 9 bases match TRBD1. The J segment lost 2 bases and the V segment lost 6 bases, leaving 5 bases of the junction unmatched. The CDR3 length is 14 residues. Germline V gene sequence: CDR1 MNHEY, CDR2 SVGAGI. CDR3 DNA: TGTGCCAGCAGCCTCGGGGACAGGGCCTACGAGCAGTACTTC. This codes for CASSLGDRAYEQYF.

The V and J genes are TRBV2 and TRBJ2-2; 8 bases map to TRBD1. Looked up from germline, CDR1 is SNHLY and CDR2 is FYNNEI. J was trimmed by 0 bases and V by 6 bases; bases with no gene match: 3. This CDR3 has 15 residues. CDR3 in amino acids: CASRRQGTNTGELFF. CDR3 bases: TGTGCCAGCAGGAGACAGGGGACGAACACCGGGGAGCTGTTTTTT.

Concerning this clone: Since a much larger clone is just one base distant, this may be a read error. The rearrangement links TRBV5-1 to TRBJ2-5, with 7 nucleotides matching TRBD2. Germline CDR1 and CDR2: SGHRS and YFSETQ. Trimming removed 1 base from V and 9 bases from J; junction bases left unmatched: 12. The CDR3 runs 15 residues. The CDR3 DNA is TGCGCCAGCAGCTTGAGCGCGGGAGCGAGGGAGGCCCAGTACTTC. Protein: CASSLSAGAREAQYF.

This clone was counted a few times. CDR3 residues: CASREGSLYEQYF. The CDR3 DNA reads TGCGCCAGCAGGGAAGGGAGTCTCTACGAGCAGTACTTC. The chain employs TRBV5-1 and TRBJ2-7; the D gene is possibly TRBD2 (5 bases). Germline CDR1 reads SGHRS; CDR2 reads YFSETQ. V was shortened by 5 bases and J by 3 bases, with 12 bases between the two germline ends. The length of the CDR3 is 13 residues.

V and J are TRBV7-9 and TRBJ2-7, with 10 bases identical to TRBD2. Germline CDR1 SEHNR, CDR2 FQNEAQ (reference sequence). V shed 5 bases and J 1 base; nucleotides not matched to a gene: 11. This CDR3 has 17 amino acids. CDR3 amino acids: CASSGVAGGFGSYEQYF. The DNA of the CDR3 is TGTGCCAGCAGCGGCGTAGCGGGAGGCTTTGGGTCCTACGAGCAGTACTTC. Supplemented by reference TRBV7-9 and TRBJ2-7, the full variable domain reads DTGVSQNPRHKITKRGQNVTFRCDPISEHNRLYWYRQTLGQGPEFLTYFQNEAQLEKSRLLSDRFSAERPKGSFSTLEIQRTEQGDSAMYLCASSGVAGGFGSYEQYFGPGTRLTVT.

The CDR3 is CASSELDRSAGANVLTF. Written as DNA, the CDR3 is TGTGCCAGCAGCGAACTTGACAGGTCCGCTGGGGCCAACGTCCTGACTTTC. The chain combines TRBV5-4 with TRBJ2-6; a weak D match, TRBD1 (6 bases). Between the trimmed V and J ends, which lost 4 bases and 2 bases, there was a span of 16 bases. CDR1 is SGHNT and CDR2 is YYREEE in the germline V gene (reference sequence). The CDR3 loop spans 17 amino acids.

A note on this clone: The same CDR3 is also encoded by other DNA sequences in this sample. The V call is TRBV20-1, the J call TRBJ2-2; D is unclear. V lost 5 bases and J 5 bases, leaving 6 bases between the germline ends. Germline V gene lookup returns CDR1 DFQATT and CDR2 SNEGSKA (reference sequence). The CDR3 has 11 amino acids. The CDR3 DNA reads as TGCAGTGCTCGTAGGACCGGGGAGCTGTTTTTT. It is translated as CSARRTGELFF.

The chain recombines TRBV21-1 with TRBJ2-1; the DNA was not used to check the table's D call, TRBD2. TRBV21-1 is shown as a pseudogene. This CDR3 has 20 amino acids. The DNA for the CDR3 is TGTGCCAGCAGCAAAAAGCCGGGACTAGCGGGAGTACGGGGACACAATGAGCAGTTCTTC. Amino acids: CASSKKPGLAGVRGHNEQFF.

The chain carries TRBV5-1 and TRBJ1-5; a weak D match, TRBD1 (6 bases). This CDR3 spans 15 amino acids. CDR1 and CDR2 (germline): SGHRS, YFSETQ. The V and J ends lost 5 bases and 6 bases respectively, with 18 bases between them. CDR3 amino acids: CASRPSTDRSQPQHF. For the CDR3, the DNA is TGCGCCAGCAGACCGTCCACCGACAGGTCTCAGCCCCAGCATTTT.

This clone was seen ten or more times. The chain couples TRBV28 to TRBJ2-4, with D possibly called TRBD1 or TRBD2 (5 bases each). CDR1 and CDR2 from the germline V gene are MDHEN and SYDVKM. The CDR3 sequence is 13 residues long. The germline V and J ends were trimmed by 6 bases and 8 bases, with 14 bases remaining between them. CDR3 coding DNA: TGTGCCAGCAGACAGCAGGGAGTTGACATTCAGTACTTC. Translating it yields CASRQQGVDIQYF.

This clone has only a few counts. A read error may explain this, as a much larger clone is one base away. Other DNA sequences of this sample code for an identical CDR3. The V gene is TRBV2, the J gene TRBJ2-2, with 10 bases identical to TRBD2. V shed 6 bases, J shed 3 bases, and the junction held 1 base outside the gene matches. The CDR3 loop spans 14 amino acids. Germline V CDR1 and CDR2: SNHLY, FYNNEI. In DNA form, the CDR3 reads TGTGCCAGCAGAGGACTAGCGGACACCGGGGAGCTGTTTTTT. It encodes CASRGLADTGELFF.

The chain recombines TRBV11-2 with TRBJ2-3; D is unclear. With 0 bases removed from V and 0 bases from J, the gap between germline ends came to 7 bases. The CDR3 has 15 amino acids. Germline assignment: CDR1 SGHAT and CDR2 FQNNGV. The DNA of the CDR3 is TGTGCCAGCAGCTTAGATGGATATAGCACAGATACGCAGTATTTT. Translating gives CASSLDGYSTDTQYF.

The chain is built from TRBV11-3 and TRBJ2-3; D is unclear. V lost 5 bases and J 2 bases, leaving 8 bases between the germline ends. Germline-derived CDR1 and CDR2 are SGHNT and YENEEA. This CDR3 has 13 residues. The CDR3: CASSTPYTDTQYF. CDR3 nucleotide sequence: TGTGCCAGCAGCACCCCGTACACAGATACGCAGTATTTT.

The V and J genes are TRBV18 and TRBJ2-5; no clear D. From germline, CDR1 is KGHSH and CDR2 LQKENI. Trimming took 5 bases from V and 0 from J, leaving 10 bases between them. The CDR3 sequence is 14 residues long. The CDR3 is CASSSTADQETQYF. In DNA, the CDR3 is TGTGCCAGCTCATCAACAGCAGACCAAGAGACCCAGTACTTC.

This rearrangement joins TRBV28 to TRBJ2-5; D is undetermined. Germline V gene sequence: CDR1 MDHEN, CDR2 SYDVKM. CDR3 length: 13 amino acids. Trimming took off 6 bases at V and 3 bases at J, with 11 bases between the two ends. CDR3 sequence: CASRPSVEETQYF. CDR3 nucleotide sequence: TGTGCCAGCAGACCGTCCGTTGAAGAGACCCAGTACTTC.

As to this clone: An end of the junction differs from the germline gene, which may be a read error. The J gene is TRBJ2-5, the V gene TRBV4-2; 12 bases are a match to TRBD1. This CDR3 is built from 14 residues. Germline CDR1 is LGHNA and CDR2 is YNFKEQ. The CDR3, as DNA: TGTGCCAGCAGCCATCCGGGACAGGGGGCCCCGGCGAACTTC. It yields the protein CASSHPGQGAPANF.

V gene TRBV7-9 combines with J gene TRBJ2-3; 7 positions agree with TRBD2. The germline V gene has CDR1 SEHNR and CDR2 FQNEAQ (reference sequence). V dropped 6 bases and J dropped 3; count of bases not matched to a gene: 6. The CDR3 has 14 residues. The CDR3 sequence: CASSSWGGTDTQYF. The DNA of the CDR3 is TGTGCCAGCAGTAGCTGGGGGGGAACAGATACGCAGTATTTT.

A remark on this clone: This clone may be a read error of a much larger clone one base away. Different DNA sequences within this sample yield the same CDR3. The chain combines TRBV10-2 with TRBJ1-1; tentatively, D is TRBD1 (6 bases). CDR1 is WSHSY and CDR2 is SAAADI in the germline V gene. The length of the CDR3 is 15 residues. The CDR3 coding sequence is TGCGCTAGCGGGGAACAGGGACTCATGAACACTGAAGCTTTCTTT. Translation: CASGEQGLMNTEAFF.

This clone was seen a few times. The chain combines TRBV19 with TRBJ1-1, with D possibly matching TRBD1 (6 bases). The CDR3 has 17 amino acids. Per germline, CDR1 LNHDA and CDR2 SQIVND (reference sequence). V lost 4 bases to trimming and J lost 0 bases, with 18 bases between them. The CDR3 DNA is TGTGCCAGTAGTAGCTACGGGGGCTTTTCGGTGAACACTGAAGCTTTCTTT. This sequence encodes CASSSYGGFSVNTEAFF.

The chain recombines TRBV7-6 with TRBJ1-1; D unclear. This CDR3 has 14 amino acids. With 1 base removed from V and 3 bases from J, the gap between germline ends came to 9 bases. CDR1 and CDR2 from the germline V gene are SGHVS and FNYEAQ. This CDR3 is CASSLGGGYTEAFF. In DNA, the CDR3 is TGTGCCAGCAGCTTAGGGGGAGGTTACACTGAAGCTTTCTTT. Full variable domain (missing parts from reference TRBV7-6 and TRBJ1-1): GAGVSQSPRYKVTKRGQDVALRCDPISGHVSLYWYRQALGQGPEFLTYFNYEAQQDKSGLPNDRFSAERPEGSISTLTIQRTEQRDSAMYRCASSLGGGYTEAFFGQGTRLTVV.

The J gene is TRBJ2-3, the V gene TRBV13; D not certain. The V gene lost 0 bases and the J gene lost 2 bases, with 3 bases spanning the gap. The germline gives CDR1 PRHDT, CDR2 FYEKMQ (reference sequence). The CDR3 totals 13 residues. The CDR3 region is CASSLGHTDTQYF. The CDR3 region has the DNA TGTGCCAGCAGCTTAGGACACACAGATACGCAGTATTTT.

This clone was seen only a few times. The chain joins TRBV9 to TRBJ2-3; D unclear. Germline values: CDR1 SGDLS, CDR2 YYNGEE. V lost 6 bases and J lost 5, with 16 bases in between. The CDR3 length is 14 residues. The CDR3 region has the DNA TGTGCCAGCAATAGAGGCTCATCAGTAGATACGCAGTATTTT. It codes for CASNRGSSVDTQYF.

V is TRBV5-6 and J is TRBJ1-1; the D gene is possibly TRBD1 (6 bases). There are 14 residues in the CDR3. V lost 8 bases and J 0 bases, leaving 14 bases between the germline ends. CDR1 SGHDT and CDR2 YYEEEE come from the germline V gene. The CDR3 is CASKQGPMNTEAFF. Here the CDR3 DNA reads TGTGCCAGTAAACAGGGTCCCATGAACACTGAAGCTTTCTTT. The full variable domain, its missing parts supplied by reference TRBV5-6 and TRBJ1-1, is DAGVTQSPTHLIKTRGQQVTLRCSPKSGHDTVSWYQQALGQGPQFIFQYYEEEERQRGNFPDRFSGHQFPNYSSELNVNALLLGDSALYLCASKQGPMNTEAFFGQGTRLTVV.